These 25 T cell receptor beta chains came from one sample sequenced in a study of T cell clonality in common variable immunodeficiency. Data came from immunoSEQ multiplex PCR; TCRdb stores just in-frame clones and leaves some out. The sample has about 60,000 clones, none seen only once. Sequencing used peripheral blood mononuclear cells. All receptors come from a person between 18 and 70 years old in good health.

This clone was found many times. The CDR3 goes on 3 residues after the read ends, and that part is filled in from the germline J gene. The chain couples TRBV5-1 to TRBJ2-1; TRBD1 or TRBD2 may be the D gene (5 bases each). There are 16 residues in the CDR3. Trimming took 4 bases from V and 0 from J, leaving 14 bases between them. Looked up from germline, CDR1 is SGHRS and CDR2 is YFSETQ. The part of the CDR3 DNA that was read is TGCGCCAGCAGCAGAGGGGCATTAAGCTCCTACAATGAG. Amino acids: CASSRGALSSYNE. The full CDR3 protein reads CASSRGALSSYNEQFF.

Many counts were recorded for this clone. Read data end 3 residues before the CDR3 end; the end is taken from the germline J gene. The chain uses TRBV4-1 and TRBJ2-7; 9 bases align to TRBD1. CDR1 MGHRA and CDR2 YSYEKL come from the germline V gene. J lost 6 bases, V lost 4 bases, and 10 bases had no gene match. The CDR3 runs to 15 residues. CDR3: CASSRMGQGHSEQYF. The CDR3 DNA, read in part, is TGCGCCAGCAGCCGAATGGGACAGGGCCATAGCGAG.

The sample holds many counts of this clone. The CDR3 goes on 3 residues after the read ends, and that part is filled in from the germline J gene. The rearrangement uses TRBV20-1 and TRBJ1-2; 12 nucleotides agree with TRBD1. V lost 3 bases to trimming and J lost 6 bases; unmatched junction nucleotides: 2. Germline loops: CDR1 DFQATT, CDR2 SNEGSKA (reference sequence). The CDR3 totals 13 residues. The CDR3 loop reads CSASGTGGNGYTF. Partial CDR3 DNA: TGCAGTGCTAGTGGGACAGGGGGCAATGGC.

This clone was observed many times. The read terminates 3 residues ahead of where the CDR3 ends, so the germline J gene completes it. The chain carries TRBV20-1 and TRBJ2-7; 10 bases map to TRBD2. This CDR3 contains 13 residues. J gave up 3 bases and V 3 bases, and 2 bases lay outside the gene matches. The V gene's germline CDR1 is DFQATT and CDR2 SNEGSKA (reference sequence). The CDR3 region is CSARGLAHYEQYF. Incomplete CDR3 DNA: TGCAGTGCTAGGGGACTAGCGCACTACGAG.

This clone was detected many times. Read data end 3 residues before the CDR3 end; the end is taken from the germline J gene. This chain links TRBV19 with TRBJ1-5; D is unresolved. The CDR3 has 15 amino acids. Deletions cut 5 bases from V and 1 base from J, with 12 bases between. Germline lookup yields CDR1 LNHDA and CDR2 SQIVND (reference sequence). CDR3: CASSLRHLSNQPQHF. The covered CDR3 bases are TGTGCCAGTAGTTTGCGACACCTAAGCAATCAGCCC.

This clone has at least ten counts. Read coverage stops 3 residues before the CDR3 terminus; the germline J gene supplies the remainder. The chain carries TRBV5-1 and TRBJ2-3; 8 positions match TRBD1. This CDR3 is built from 14 residues. Germline CDR1 SGHRS, CDR2 YFSETQ. Trimming removed 0 bases from V and 4 bases from J; junction bases left unmatched: 1. The CDR3 loop is CASSLDRGADTQYF. CDR3 bases read: TGCGCCAGCAGCTTGGACAGGGGGGCAGATACG.

This clone was counted ten times or more. The observed sequence ends 3 residues before the CDR3 terminus, with the missing tail filled in from the germline J gene. J is TRBJ2-7 and V is TRBV30; D could derive from TRBD1 or TRBD2 (6 bases each). The length of the CDR3 is 14 residues. The V and J ends lost 3 bases and 2 bases respectively, with 14 bases between them. Germline V gene data show CDR1 as GTSNPN and CDR2 as SVGIG (reference sequence). The covered CDR3 bases are TGTGCCTGGAGGTGGAGGGGGAGAGCCTACGAG. Protein product: CAWRWRGRAYE. The full-length CDR3 reads as CAWRWRGRAYEQYF.

This clone was picked up many times. The CDR3 end is not reached by the read, which stops 3 residues before it; the germline J gene fills it in. Other nucleotide sequences in the sample specify the same CDR3. This chain connects TRBV4-1 to TRBJ2-7; 9 bases line up with TRBD2. The length of the CDR3 is 13 residues. V shed 4 bases, J shed 5 bases, and the junction held 3 bases outside the gene matches. Germline V lookup: CDR1 MGHRA, CDR2 YSYEKL. The sequenced CDR3 bases are TGCGCCAGCAGCCGAGGCGGGGGGGACGAG. Protein: CASSRGGGDE. The entire CDR3 protein is CASSRGGGDEQYF.

This clone was seen many times. The read halts 3 residues ahead of the CDR3 end, with the missing end drawn from the germline J gene. The V and J genes are TRBV6-1 and TRBJ1-2, with D unresolved. The CDR3 is made up of 13 amino acids. The V end was cut by 4 bases, the J end by 4 bases, with 10 bases between. CDR1 and CDR2 from the germline V gene are MNHNS and SASEGT. CDR3 DNA, as far as it was read: TGTGCCAGCAGTGTCTCAGGAAGCTATGGC. Its protein product is CASSVSGSYG. From start to end, the CDR3 is CASSVSGSYGYTF.

This clone has a count of ten or more. The observed sequence ends 3 residues before the CDR3 terminus, with the missing tail filled in from the germline J gene. This chain uses TRBV20-1 with TRBJ1-2; TRBD1 might be the D (5 bases). CDR3 length: 16 amino acids. Germline V lookup: CDR1 DFQATT, CDR2 SNEGSKA (reference sequence). The CDR3: CSAKPRGAGDVYGYTF. The covered CDR3 bases are TGCAGTGCCAAACCTCGTGGGGCAGGCGACGTCTACGGC.

This clone was recorded at least ten times. Read sequence stops 3 residues before the CDR3 end, and the germline J gene provides the missing end. The chain uses TRBV4-1 and TRBJ2-2, with 9 bases matching TRBD1. The V gene end was trimmed by 4 bases and the J gene end by 8 bases; junction bases not matched to a gene: 14. CDR3 length: 17 amino acids. Looked up from germline, CDR1 is MGHRA and CDR2 is YSYEKL. CDR3 DNA (partial): TGCGCCAGCAGCCGAACCCAACAGGGGGCGCATGGGGGGGAG. Translating it yields CASSRTQQGAHGGE. From start to end, the CDR3 is CASSRTQQGAHGGELFF.

This clone was found many times. The read stops 3 residues short of the end of the CDR3; the missing end is completed from the germline J gene. The V call is TRBV20-1, the J call TRBJ2-2, with D possibly TRBD1 on 6 matching bases. The CDR3 spans 13 residues. Trimming left V 3 bases short and J 3 bases short, with 8 bases between. Germline V gene lookup returns CDR1 DFQATT and CDR2 SNEGSKA (reference sequence). The covered CDR3 bases are TGCAGTGCTAGCAGGGGAGACACCGGGGAG. Its protein product is CSASRGDTGE. The whole CDR3 sequence reads CSASRGDTGELFF.

This clone was counted at least ten times. Read sequence stops 3 residues before the CDR3 end, and the germline J gene provides the missing end. This chain links TRBV20-1 with TRBJ2-5; D not resolved. The CDR3 extends over 13 amino acids. The germline V gene encodes CDR1 DFQATT and CDR2 SNEGSKA (reference sequence). V lost 1 base, J lost 1 base, and 7 bases lay in between. This CDR3 is CSARGSSQETQYF. CDR3 DNA, as far as it was read: TGCAGTGCTAGAGGAAGTAGCCAAGAGACC.

This clone was seen only a few times. Sequencing ends 3 residues short of the CDR3 end; the germline J gene provides the rest. The chain combines TRBV4-2 with TRBJ2-7; 12 positions agree with TRBD2. Germline values: CDR1 LGHNA, CDR2 YNFKEQ. V trimming: 4 bases; J trimming: 0 bases; junction bases outside the gene matches: 16. The CDR3 sequence is 20 residues long. CDR3 sequence: CASSPQRVVRLAGDSYEQYF. The CDR3 bases that were read are TGTGCCAGCAGCCCACAAAGGGTAGTGAGACTAGCGGGAGACTCCTACGAG.

This clone was seen more than once but under ten times. The missing CDR3 end, 3 residues past where the read stops, is filled in from the germline J gene. The chain couples TRBV10-2 to TRBJ2-7; 12 bases are shared with TRBD2. This CDR3 spans 15 amino acids. Germline CDR1 and CDR2: WSHSY and SAAADI. The ends lost 2 bases at V and 5 bases at J; junction bases unmatched: 4. CDR3 region: CASSEVLAGGHEQYF. The covered CDR3 bases are TGCGCCAGCAGTGAGGTACTAGCGGGAGGACACGAG.

In this sample, this clone turned up many times. The read is 3 residues too short to cover the CDR3 end, so that end is filled in from the germline J gene. This chain links TRBV6-1 with TRBJ1-2; possible D gene TRBD1, 5 bases. Germline CDR1 MNHNS, CDR2 SASEGT. Trimming left V 0 bases short and J 4 bases short, with 12 bases between. The CDR3 sequence is 15 residues long. The DNA read from the CDR3 is TGTGCCAGCAGTGAAGCGCCAGGGAGCTCCTATGGC. This translates into CASSEAPGSSYG. The full CDR3 protein is CASSEAPGSSYGYTF.

This clone was picked up many times. The CDR3 extends 3 residues past the end of the read, so its final part is completed from the germline J gene. The chain carries TRBV19 and TRBJ1-1, with TRBD1 matching 8 bases. CDR1 LNHDA and CDR2 SQIVND come from the germline V gene (reference sequence). V was clipped by 5 bases and J by 0 bases; unmatched bases: 8. The CDR3 spans 16 residues. This CDR3 is CASSPRTGRLNTEAFF. The CDR3 DNA, read in part, is TGTGCCAGTAGTCCGCGGACAGGGCGCCTGAACACTGAA.

Many counts were recorded for this clone. The CDR3 is CASSPGGVRNEQFF. The DNA read from the CDR3 is TGTGCCAGCAGCCCCGGGGGAGTTCGAAATGAG. This rearrangement joins TRBV7-9 to TRBJ2-1; tentatively, D is TRBD2 (6 bases). The read finishes 3 residues shy of the CDR3 end, and the germline J gene is used to complete it. Germline CDR1 reads SEHNR; CDR2 reads FQNEAQ (reference sequence). Deletions cut 5 bases from V and 7 bases from J, with 15 bases between. CDR3 length: 14 residues. The complete variable domain, with remaining parts taken from reference TRBV7-9 and TRBJ2-1, reads DTGVSQNPRHKITKRGQNVTFRCDPISEHNRLYWYRQTLGQGPEFLTYFQNEAQLEKSRLLSDRFSAERPKGSFSTLEIQRTEQGDSAMYLCASSPGGVRNEQFFGPGTRLTVL.

This clone has ten or more counts. The read terminates 3 residues ahead of where the CDR3 ends, so the germline J gene completes it. The V gene is TRBV28, the J gene TRBJ2-7; possibly TRBD1 for D (6 bases). The V gene's germline CDR1 is MDHEN and CDR2 SYDVKM. V was pared by 2 bases and J by 5 bases, with 13 bases between. The CDR3 loop spans 14 amino acids. This chain's CDR3 is CASSLILRGHEQYF. CDR3 bases read: TGTGCCAGCAGTTTAATTCTCAGGGGCCACGAG. The whole variable domain, filled in from reference TRBV28 and TRBJ2-7, reads DVKVTQSSRYLVKRTGEKVFLECVQDMDHENMFWYRQDPGLGLRLIYFSYDVKMKEKGDIPEGYSVSREKKERFSLILESASTNQTSMYLCASSLILRGHEQYFGPGTRLTVT.

In this sample, this clone turned up a few times. The CDR3 end lies 3 residues beyond the end of the read and is filled in from the germline J gene. The chain links TRBV2 to TRBJ2-3, with 10 bases lining up with TRBD1. Germline V lookup: CDR1 SNHLY, CDR2 FYNNEI. CDR3 length: 15 amino acids. J was trimmed by 4 bases and V by 6 bases; bases with no gene match: 7. The part of the CDR3 DNA that was read is TGTGCCAGCAGAGTAACCGGGACAGGGGCAGATACG. Protein product: CASRVTGTGADT. The full CDR3 is CASRVTGTGADTQYF.

This clone was detected many times. The read stops 3 residues short of the end of the CDR3; the missing end is completed from the germline J gene. The rearrangement joins TRBV11-3 to TRBJ2-3; maybe TRBD2 (6 bases). V was shortened by 0 bases and J by 3 bases, with 10 bases between the two germline ends. Germline-derived CDR1 and CDR2 are SGHNT and YENEEA. This CDR3 contains 15 residues. CDR3 region: CASSLELAATDTQYF. Partial CDR3 DNA: TGTGCCAGCAGCTTAGAGTTAGCGGCTACAGATACG.

This clone has a count of ten or more. This CDR3 is CASSSGSQGTYQPQHF. CDR3 DNA, as far as it was read: TGTGCCAGCAGTTCGGGGTCTCAGGGGACCTATCAGCCC. V and J are TRBV12-3 or TRBV12-4 and TRBJ1-5, with a tentative D call TRBD1 (6 bases). The DNA ends 3 residues before the CDR3 does, and the rest of the CDR3 is filled in from the germline J gene. The CDR3 consists of 16 residues. The V end was cut by 4 bases, the J end by 5 bases, with 18 bases between.

This clone was detected ten times or more. The missing CDR3 end, 3 residues past where the read stops, is filled in from the germline J gene. This chain links TRBV11-2 with TRBJ2-6, with no clear D. V shed 11 bases and J shed 2 bases, with 13 bases lying between them. The CDR3 spans 14 residues. Germline V CDR1 and CDR2: SGHAT, FQNNGV. CDR3 bases read: TGTGCCGCCGGCGGTGAGGCTGGGGCCAACGTC. Protein: CAAGGEAGANV. The complete CDR3 reads CAAGGEAGANVLTF.

Details on this clone: Read data end 3 residues before the CDR3 end; the end is taken from the germline J gene. The V call is TRBV10-2, the J call TRBJ1-1; D remains unclear. Deletions cut 6 bases from V and 2 bases from J, with 13 bases between. This CDR3 is 14 amino acids long. Germline CDR1 and CDR2: WSHSY and SAAADI. The part of the CDR3 DNA that was read is TGCGCCAGCAGCTCTAGGTCCGGAAACACTGAA. Residues: CASSSRSGNTE. The entire CDR3 sequence reads CASSSRSGNTEAFF.

As to this clone: Sequencing ends 3 residues short of the CDR3 end; the germline J gene provides the rest. The chain combines TRBV18 with TRBJ2-3; D unclear. CDR1 KGHSH and CDR2 LQKENI come from the germline V gene. The CDR3 is 14 residues long. CDR3 DNA, as far as it was read: TGTGCCAGCTCATCCCCAACTGCGCGGTACGCG. Translating gives CASSSPTARYA. The full CDR3 protein is CASSSPTARYAQYF.